The source of this TCR beta chain is a study of blood T cell repertoires in COVID-19. At the level of the study: Acute and convalescent COVID-19 specimens originated in the United States, Italy and Spain. PBMCs, B-cell-depleted T cells, or T cells provided the cDNA or gDNA that made up the material.

In the original processing: Quantification of nucleated cells was approximated via reference gene primer amplification. The repertoire was sequenced with immunoSEQ multiplex PCR; TCRdb's copy has only in-frame clones and lacks some. V, J and clone size derive from that table, while D and trimming were established from the DNA sequence. In the table there are about 87,000 clones, 90% of which are singletons. Patients of the Seattle cohort, enrolled during active infection, were followed longitudinally. The V gene's germline CDR1 is SEHNR and CDR2 FQNEAQ (reference sequence). This CDR3 spans 16 amino acids. V was trimmed by 0 bases and J by 3 bases, leaving 14 bases between them.

The chain carries TRBV7-9 and TRBJ1-1; D might be TRBD1 (5 bases). The sequence was collected from a young man with COVID-19, enrolled during active disease. Sequenced input: peripheral blood. The CDR3 DNA reads TGTGCCAGCAGCTTAGCCGGGGGAGGAGAGGACACTGAAGCTTTCTTT. Amino acid sequence: CASSLAGGGEDTEAFF.